Listed below are T cell receptor beta chains from one sample, sequenced in a study of OX40 agonist ivuxolimab in advanced cancers. Sequencing used immunoSEQ multiplex PCR; TCRdb keeps in-frame clones, though not all of them. The repertoire holds about 60,000 clones, with about 90% as singletons. This specimen was CD4+ or CD8+ T cells sorted from blood, taken in a trial of the OX40 agonist ivuxolimab. These receptors were taken from an adult with an advanced solid tumor such as melanoma, head and neck, liver or kidney cancer. The CDR3 runs from the conserved cysteine through the conserved F or W. A D gene is named only where the DNA matches it firmly. Rows may omit the clone size; those that give it use once, few, many or a size class.

>-|TRBV27|-|TRBJ2-6
TGTGCCAGCAAACCCAGAGGGCAGGGGGGCGATAGTGGGGCCAACGTCCTGACTTTC
CASKPRGQGGDSGANVLTF
>TRBD2|TRBV5-1|-|TRBJ2-5
TGCGCCAGCAGCCTTCTAATGGGACTAGCGGGAGAGGGTGGAGAGACCCAGTACTTC
CASSLLMGLAGEGGETQYF
>-|TRBV10-1|-|TRBJ2-3
TGCGCCAGCAGTGAGCGGCTAGTCGGAGATACGCAGTATTTT
CASSERLVGDTQYF
>TRBD1|TRBV11-2|-|TRBJ2-1
TGTGCCAGCAGCTACTCCCCGGACAGGGTCAATGAGCAGTTCTTC
CASSYSPDRVNEQFF
>-|TRBV21-1|-|TRBJ1-5
TGTGCCAGCAGCGCCCTACGGGACCCGCATGGCCAGCCCCAGCATTTT
CASSALRDPHGQPQHF
>-|TRBV6-5|-|TRBJ1-1
TGTGCCAGCAGTTATGGGGGGACCGAAGCTTTCTTT
CASSYGGTEAFF
>-|TRBV18|-|TRBJ2-6
TGTGCCAGCTCTCTATTTTTGGACGGCGGGGCCAACGTCCTGACTTTC
CASSLFLDGGANVLTF
>-|TRBV7-2|-|TRBJ1-2
TGTGCCAGCAGCTTCCGACAGGTTCGATATGGCTACACCTTC
CASSFRQVRYGYTF
>-|TRBV6-1|-|TRBJ1-5
TGTGCCAGCAGTGAACTACAGGGTGGGAGCAATCAGCCCCAGCATTTT
CASSELQGGSNQPQHF
>-|TRBV18|-|TRBJ2-1
TGTGCCAGCTCCACCAACCGGGATGAGCAGTTCTTC
CASSTNRDEQFF
>TRBD2|TRBV6-4|few|TRBJ2-1
TGTGCCAGCAGTGTAAGACTAGCAGGGTTCAATGAGCAGTTCTTC
CASSVRLAGFNEQFF
>-|TRBV15|-|TRBJ2-7
TGTGCCACCAGCCCCACGGGAAAGGATGAGCAGTACTTC
CATSPTGKDEQYF
>TRBD1|TRBV19|-|TRBJ1-5
TGTGCCAGTAGTACGGGACAGGAGTATCAGCCCCAGCATTTT
CASSTGQEYQPQHF
>TRBD2|TRBV18|-|TRBJ2-1
TGTGCCAGCTCACCCGGACTAGCGGGACGCTACAATGAGCAGTTCTTC
CASSPGLAGRYNEQFF
>-|TRBV14|-|TRBJ1-4
TGTGCCAGCAGCTGGGGGCGAGGGGAAAAACTGTTTTTT
CASSWGRGEKLFF
>-|TRBV28|-|TRBJ1-1
TGTGCCAGCAGTTTATCCGGGGGTCGCACTGAAGCTTTCTTT
CASSLSGGRTEAFF
>TRBD2|TRBV18|few|TRBJ2-2
TGTGCCAGCTCGCGGGAGAGGGCCGGGGAGCTGTTTTTT
CASSRERAGELFF
>-|TRBV7-3|-|TRBJ2-1
TGTGCCAGCAGCCCCGGAGTCGGGCGCCGGCAGTTCTTC
CASSPGVGRRQFF
>-|TRBV7-8|-|TRBJ1-1
TGTGCCAGCAGCTTAGCCAGCGGGAACACTGAAGCTTTCTTT
CASSLASGNTEAFF
>TRBD1|TRBV30|-|TRBJ2-7
TGTGCCTGGAGTCATAGGACAGGGGGCAGCGAGCAGTACTTC
CAWSHRTGGSEQYF
>-|TRBV28|-|TRBJ1-5
TGTGCCAGCTGGTCCAGGGCGAGATATCAGCCCCAGCATTTT
CASWSRARYQPQHF
>-|TRBV7-2|-|TRBJ2-1
TGTGCCAGCAGCTTCGGAGGGCAGCAGTTCTTC
CASSFGGQQFF
>TRBD1|TRBV15|-|TRBJ2-7
TGTGCCACCAGCAGCGATAGGGACAGGTACGAGCAGTACTTC
CATSSDRDRYEQYF
>-|TRBV2|-|TRBJ2-7
TGTGCCAGCTGCCGGACAGAATCGGGCGAGCAGTACTTC
CASCRTESGEQYF
>-|TRBV7-2|-|TRBJ1-2
TGTGCCAGCAGCTTAGTGGACGCCCTCAAGGGCTACACCTTC
CASSLVDALKGYTF
>-|TRBV7-3|-|TRBJ1-1
TGTGCCAGCACCAAGGGAGAGAACACTGAAGCTTTCTTT
CASTKGENTEAFF
>TRBD1|TRBV7-9|-|TRBJ2-7
TGTGCCAGCGACAGGGGGTACGAGCAGTACTTC
CASDRGYEQYF
>-|TRBV4-2|-|TRBJ1-4
TGTGCCAGCAGCCAAGTACAGGCTGGGACTAATGAAAAACTGTTTTTT
CASSQVQAGTNEKLFF
>TRBD2|TRBV10-3|-|TRBJ2-3
TGTGCCATCTCACCTGGACTAGCGGGAAACATACAGGGGGCAGATACGCAGTATTTT
CAISPGLAGNIQGADTQYF
>-|TRBV11-2|few|TRBJ2-7
TGTGCCAGCAGCTTAGCTTCCTACGAGCAGTACTTC
CASSLASYEQYF
>TRBD2|TRBV5-1|-|TRBJ2-1
TGCGCCAGCAGCTTGGGCCCCCGCCCTAGCGGGAACAATGAGCAGTTCTTC
CASSLGPRPSGNNEQFF
>-|TRBV27|-|TRBJ1-2
TGTGCCAGCAGTTCACAGGGAAAATATGGCTACACCTTC
CASSSQGKYGYTF
>-|TRBV5-1|-|TRBJ2-5
TGCGCCAGCAGCTTGGGTCCTCAGGGCGGGAAAGAGACCCAGTACTTC
CASSLGPQGGKETQYF
>-|TRBV19|-|TRBJ1-1
TGTGCCAGTAGTATGAGGAACACTGAAGCTTTCTTT
CASSMRNTEAFF
>TRBD2|TRBV18|-|TRBJ2-3
TGTGCCAGCTCACCAAAGGAGAGACTAGCGAGAGCTAACACAGATACGCAGTATTTT
CASSPKERLARANTDTQYF
>-|TRBV29-1|-|TRBJ2-7
TGCAGCGTGCCGGGGCAGAGCCGATACGAGCAGTACTTC
CSVPGQSRYEQYF
>TRBD2|TRBV7-3|-|TRBJ2-3
TGTGCCAGCAGCTTAATGGCTAGCGGGAGTGGAGGAGATACGCAGTATTTT
CASSLMASGSGGDTQYF
>-|TRBV30|-|TRBJ1-5
TGTGCCTGGAACCGGGATAGCAATCAGCCCCAGCATTTT
CAWNRDSNQPQHF
>TRBD1|TRBV6-1|-|TRBJ1-2
TGTGCCAGCAGTGCCGGGACAGCCTTAATCCGCTATGGCTACACCTTC
CASSAGTALIRYGYTF
>-|TRBV19|-|TRBJ2-2
TGTGCCAGTTACGGTCTAGCAGCGACCGGGGAGCTGTTTTTT
CASYGLAATGELFF
>-|TRBV15|-|TRBJ2-5
TGTGCCACCAGCAGAGCGGGACGGAGGTACCAAGAGACCCAGTACTTC
CATSRAGRRYQETQYF
>TRBD2|TRBV11-3|-|TRBJ2-1
TGTGCCAGCAGCTCGGGGGGTAATGAGCAGTTCTTC
CASSSGGNEQFF
>-|TRBV27|-|TRBJ2-3
TGTGCCAGCAGTTTAAACCGACCGAGCACAGATACGCAGTATTTT
CASSLNRPSTDTQYF
>-|TRBV28|-|TRBJ2-5
TGTGCCATAGGACCATCCAGAGAGACCCAGTACTTC
CAIGPSRETQYF
>TRBD2|TRBV7-3|-|TRBJ2-1
TGTGCCAGCAGCTTAAGCCCTAGCGGCTACAATGAGCAGTTCTTC
CASSLSPSGYNEQFF
>TRBD2|TRBV5-1|-|TRBJ2-5
TGCGCCAGCAGACTAGCGGGAATCCAAGAGACCCAGTACTTC
CASRLAGIQETQYF
>-|TRBV11-2|-|TRBJ2-1
TGTGCCAGCAGCCTCCATGGGGCGGAGCAGTTCTTC
CASSLHGAEQFF
>TRBD2|TRBV6-5|-|TRBJ2-7
TGTGCCAGCAGTCCGACTAGCGGGAGTCGATACGAGCAGTACTTC
CASSPTSGSRYEQYF
>-|TRBV28|-|TRBJ2-7
TGTGCCAGCAGTTTGCAGGGGTGGGGCGGCGAGCAGTACTTC
CASSLQGWGGEQYF
>-|TRBV6-1|-|TRBJ1-5
TGTGCCAGCAGTGATTCTCAGGGCGTCAATCAGCCCCAGCATTTT
CASSDSQGVNQPQHF
>-|TRBV5-1|once|TRBJ1-2
TGCGCCAGCAGCTTGGAACTGACAGCCAGCTATGGCTACACCTTC
CASSLELTASYGYTF
>TRBD2|TRBV19|-|TRBJ2-2
TGTGCCAGTAGTCCGGTCTTAGCGGGACCCGGGGAGCTGTTTTTT
CASSPVLAGPGELFF
>-|TRBV11-3|-|TRBJ2-1
TGTGCCAGCAGCCCGTTTAGGGGTGGTACCTACAATGAGCAGTTCTTC
CASSPFRGGTYNEQFF